Shown below are 5 T cell receptor beta chains from a single sample sequenced in a study of blood T cells in healthy people across ages (dated by TCRdb to between 2014 and 2017). Library preparation used 5' RACE. Sequencing took place on an Illumina HiSeq 2500. A second PCR of roughly 6 to 11 cycles was run with a J-beta primer mix and a sample-barcoded 5' primer. Clones were called with MiXCR by TCRdb after fastp trimmed the public reads at Q25, and only in-frame beta chains were retained. Rows are unified per CDR3 protein, each entry keeping the most common DNA and genes. Within this sample are 550,000 to 800,000 distinct CDR3 sequences, with around 32% of them counted one time only. The ten top clones hold approximately 15% of the sample. The sample was blood. Source of these receptors: a woman of 80 years or more in good health. Donor details come from another sample of the same person, matched by shared clones.

This chain links TRBV4-2 with TRBJ1-1; D call uncertain. Looked up from germline, CDR1 is LGHNA and CDR2 is YNFKEQ. The CDR3 covers 14 residues. V was clipped by 0 bases and J by 2 bases, with 7 bases between them. CDR3 DNA: TGTGCCAGCAGCCAAGATTTTACCAACACTGAAGCTTTCTTT. Its protein is CASSQDFTNTEAFF.

This clonotype turned up a few times. The chain combines TRBV6-5 with TRBJ2-5; D is possibly TRBD1 (5 bases). The closer fit of TRBJ2-7 to the DNA end suggests the J call may be wrong. There are 14 residues in the CDR3. Per germline, CDR1 MNHEY and CDR2 SVGAGI. In DNA form, the CDR3 reads TGTGCCAGCAGTTACTCAGGCAGGGTGAACGAGCAGTACTTC. As protein: CASSYSGRVNEQYF.

This clonotype was detected only a few times. This could be a read error, since a much larger clone is one nucleotide away. The chain combines TRBV6-5 with TRBJ2-4; D unclear. Matching the DNA end better, TRBJ2-7 makes the J call doubtful. Germline V gives CDR1 MNHEY, CDR2 SVGAGI. This CDR3 has 12 residues. CDR3 protein: CASSDKCYEQYF. The CDR3 DNA reads TGTGCCAGCAGCGACAAGTGCTACGAGCAGTACTTC.

Only a few counts were recorded for this clonotype. The J gene is TRBJ1-1, the V gene TRBV20-1; TRBD1 might be the D (5 bases). CDR1 DFQATT and CDR2 SNEGSKA come from the germline V gene (reference sequence). The CDR3 spans 14 residues. Trimming stripped 4 bases from V and 3 bases from J, with 15 bases between. This chain's CDR3 is CSAIGVTVYTEAFF. CDR3 in DNA: TGCAGTGCTATCGGGGTGACAGTTTACACTGAAGCTTTCTTT.

This clonotype was seen many times. The rearrangement joins TRBV3-1 to TRBJ2-3; 7 positions agree with TRBD2. From germline, CDR1 is LGHDT and CDR2 YNNKEL (reference sequence). The CDR3 sequence is 15 residues long. Trimming at V came to 4 bases and at J to 6 bases, leaving 10 bases not matched to a gene. This chain's CDR3 is CASSPLASSRDTQYF. CDR3 coding DNA: TGTGCCAGCAGCCCACTAGCGTCCTCCAGGGATACGCAGTATTTT.